What follows are 15 T cell receptor beta chains derived from one specimen sequenced in a study of blood T cell repertoires in COVID-19. Data came from immunoSEQ multiplex PCR; TCRdb stores just in-frame clones and leaves some out. Here the sample spans about 24,000 clones, around 88% being singletons. The sample comprised peripheral blood. Source of these receptors: a human donor with active COVID-19. The donor label of this sample is uncertain.

CDR3 DNA: TGTGCCAGCAGCCCCGGACAGGGCTTACACTACGAGCAGTACTTC. Protein: CASSPGQGLHYEQYF. The J gene is TRBJ2-7, the V gene TRBV7-9; 8 nucleotides agree with TRBD1. J was trimmed by 3 bases and V by 5 bases; bases with no gene match: 9. Per the germline V gene, CDR1 is SEHNR and CDR2 is FQNEAQ (reference sequence). The CDR3 contains 15 residues.

This chain connects TRBV5-1 to TRBJ2-7; D gene uncertain. CDR3 length: 16 residues. Germline V gene data show CDR1 as SGHRS and CDR2 as YFSETQ. Deletions cut 3 bases from V and 2 bases from J, with 18 bases between. The CDR3, as DNA: TGCGCCAGCAGCTCGGATGGCGGCGCCCAAGCCTACGAGCAGTACTTC. It codes for CASSSDGGAQAYEQYF.

The V and J genes are TRBV6-5 and TRBJ2-3, with a weak D call TRBD2 (5 bases). Germline lookup yields CDR1 MNHEY and CDR2 SVGAGI. V shed 8 bases and J shed 5 bases, with 20 bases lying between them. The CDR3 runs to 15 residues. DNA of the CDR3: TGTGCCAGCCTGAGGCCGGTGGAGAGCGGAGATACGCAGTATTTT. This sequence encodes CASLRPVESGDTQYF.

CDR3 DNA: TGCAGTGCTACCCTCAGGGATGGCTACACCTTC. This gives the protein CSATLRDGYTF. The J gene is TRBJ1-2, the V gene TRBV20-1, with D possibly TRBD1 on 5 matching bases. V lost 4 bases to trimming and J lost 6 bases, with 9 bases between them. Germline V lookup: CDR1 DFQATT, CDR2 SNEGSKA (reference sequence). The CDR3 spans 11 residues.

This clone has just a few counts. The CDR3: CASSIADEQYF. CDR3 bases: TGTGCCAGTAGTATAGCGGACGAGCAGTACTTC. The chain combines TRBV19 with TRBJ2-7; D gene ambiguous. V was cut by 1 base and J by 5 bases, with 3 bases left in between. The CDR3 has 11 residues. Germline values: CDR1 LNHDA, CDR2 SQIVND (reference sequence).

The chain recombines TRBV4-2 with TRBJ2-5, with 7 bases that match TRBD2. The CDR3 is 16 residues long. Germline assignment: CDR1 LGHNA and CDR2 YNFKEQ. V gave up 1 base and J gave up 5 bases; unmatched junction bases: 10. CDR3 sequence (DNA): TGTGCCAGCAGCCAAGGTGCTAGCGGAGGAGGGGAGACCCAGTACTTC. Protein: CASSQGASGGGETQYF.

V gene TRBV5-1 combines with J gene TRBJ2-7; D is perhaps TRBD1 (5 bases). The V end was cut by 3 bases, the J end by 2 bases, with 18 bases between. CDR3 length: 16 residues. CDR1 and CDR2 from the germline V gene are SGHRS and YFSETQ. CDR3 DNA sequence: TGCGCCAGCAGCTCCCCCGTAGGCAGACAGCCCTACGAGCAGTACTTC. This gives the protein CASSSPVGRQPYEQYF.

The chain couples TRBV5-1 to TRBJ2-1; D not certain. The CDR3 sequence is 14 residues long. V lost 0 bases and J 5 bases, leaving 9 bases between the germline ends. Germline V gene sequence: CDR1 SGHRS, CDR2 YFSETQ. The CDR3, as DNA: TGCGCCAGCAGCTTGGGCCACACCAACAATGAGCAGTTCTTC. Translation: CASSLGHTNNEQFF.

The chain joins TRBV7-2 to TRBJ2-7; D possibly corresponds to TRBD2 (5 bases). This CDR3 region has 16 residues. The V gene lost 2 bases and the J gene lost 0 bases, with 14 bases spanning the gap. Germline V gene sequence: CDR1 SGHTA, CDR2 FQGNSA. In DNA form, the CDR3 reads TGTGCCAGCAGCTTAAACCCTAGCCGGAGCTCCTACGAGCAGTACTTC. Protein sequence: CASSLNPSRSSYEQYF.

This chain connects TRBV3-1 (or the pseudogene TRBV3-2) to TRBJ2-7, with 10 bases matching TRBD2. Germline CDR1 LGHDT, CDR2 YNNKEL (reference sequence). The CDR3 is 15 amino acids. V lost 2 bases, J lost 4 bases, and 5 bases stayed unmatched. CDR3 in DNA: TGTGCCAGCAGCCAACCTAGCGGGAGTACATACGAGCAGTACTTC. Its translation: CASSQPSGSTYEQYF.

This chain connects TRBV5-5 to TRBJ2-2, with 12 positions matching TRBD2. The length of the CDR3 is 16 residues. V lost 4 bases to trimming and J lost 7 bases; unmatched junction nucleotides: 8. Looked up from germline, CDR1 is SGHKS and CDR2 is YYEKEE (reference sequence). The chain's CDR3 is CASSPSGRAYHGELFF. In DNA form, the CDR3 reads TGTGCCAGCAGCCCTAGCGGGAGGGCCTACCACGGGGAGCTGTTTTTT.

This chain joins TRBV3-1 (or the pseudogene TRBV3-2) and TRBJ1-2; 8 bases fit TRBD1. CDR1 is LGHDT and CDR2 is YNNKEL in the germline V gene (reference sequence). V gave up 3 bases and J gave up 5 bases; unmatched junction bases: 8. This CDR3 has 15 residues. CDR3 DNA: TGTGCCAGCAGCCACGCGCGGACAGGGTCATATGGCTACACCTTC. It is translated as CASSHARTGSYGYTF.

The chain recombines TRBV14 with TRBJ1-1; D not certain. Germline CDR1 and CDR2: SGHDN and FVKESK. V was clipped by 4 bases and J by 5 bases, with 14 bases between them. CDR3 length: 14 residues. The CDR3 DNA is TGTGCCAGCAGCCTCTTTGGGAGGGAAACTGAAGCTTTCTTT. Translation: CASSLFGRETEAFF.

The chain couples TRBV11-2 to TRBJ2-6; D uncertain. Germline V gives CDR1 SGHAT, CDR2 FQNNGV. The CDR3 is 15 residues long. V lost 4 bases to trimming and J lost 0 bases, with 7 bases between them. In DNA, the CDR3 is TGTGCCAGCAGCTCTTATCCCTCTGGGGCCAACGTCCTGACTTTC. It translates to CASSSYPSGANVLTF.

This chain links TRBV19 with TRBJ1-6; the D gene is possibly TRBD1 (6 bases). The CDR3 is 15 residues long. V was cut by 5 bases and J by 7 bases, with 15 bases left in between. The V gene's germline CDR1 is LNHDA and CDR2 SQIVND (reference sequence). CDR3 bases: TGTGCCAGTAGTCCTCAACAGGGATCGAATTCACCCCTCCACTTT. Translation gives CASSPQQGSNSPLHF.